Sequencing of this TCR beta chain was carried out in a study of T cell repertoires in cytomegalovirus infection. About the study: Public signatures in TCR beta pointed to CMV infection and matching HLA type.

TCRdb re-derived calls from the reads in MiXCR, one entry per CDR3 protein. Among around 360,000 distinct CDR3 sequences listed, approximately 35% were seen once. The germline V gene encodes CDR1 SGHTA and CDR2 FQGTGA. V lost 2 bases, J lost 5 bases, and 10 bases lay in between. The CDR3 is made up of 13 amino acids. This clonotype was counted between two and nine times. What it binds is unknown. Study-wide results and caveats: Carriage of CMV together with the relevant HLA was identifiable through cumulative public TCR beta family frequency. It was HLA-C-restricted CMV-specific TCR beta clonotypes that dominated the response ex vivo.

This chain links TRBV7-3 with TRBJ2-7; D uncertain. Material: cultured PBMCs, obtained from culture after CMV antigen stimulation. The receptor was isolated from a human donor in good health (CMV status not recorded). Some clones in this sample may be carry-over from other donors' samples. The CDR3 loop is CASSLAKGNEQYF. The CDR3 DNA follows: TGTGCCAGCAGCTTAGCTAAGGGCAACGAGCAGTACTTC. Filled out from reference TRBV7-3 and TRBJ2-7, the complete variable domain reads GAGVSQTPSNKVTEKGKYVELRCDPISGHTALYWYRQSLGQGPEFLIYFQGTGAADDSGLPNDRFFAVRPEGSVSTLKIQRTERGDSAVYLCASSLAKGNEQYFGPGTRLTVT.